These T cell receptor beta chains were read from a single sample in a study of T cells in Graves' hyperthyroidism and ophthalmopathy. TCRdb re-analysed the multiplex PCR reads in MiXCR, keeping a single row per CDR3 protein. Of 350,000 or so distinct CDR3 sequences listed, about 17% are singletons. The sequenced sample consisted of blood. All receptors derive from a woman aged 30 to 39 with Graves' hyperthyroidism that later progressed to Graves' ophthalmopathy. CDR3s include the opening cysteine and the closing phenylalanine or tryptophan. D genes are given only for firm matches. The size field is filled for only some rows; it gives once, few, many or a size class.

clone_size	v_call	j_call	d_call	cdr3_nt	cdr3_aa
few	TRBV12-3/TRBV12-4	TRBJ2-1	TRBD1	TGTGCCAGCAGTTTAGCGTCAGGACAGGGGGCTGATGAGCAGTTCTTC	CASSLASGQGADEQFF
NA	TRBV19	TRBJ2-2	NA	TGTGCCAGTAGTCCGGGGGTCCCGAACACCGGGGAGCTGTTTTTT	CASSPGVPNTGELFF
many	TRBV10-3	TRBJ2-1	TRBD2	TGTGCCATCAGGAGTAGCGGGGGGGGCTACAATGAGCAGTTCTTC	CAIRSSGGGYNEQFF
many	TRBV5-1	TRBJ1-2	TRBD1	TGCGCCAGCAGCTGGGGGACAGGCGTAGATGGCTACACCTTC	CASSWGTGVDGYTF
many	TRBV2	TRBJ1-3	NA	TGTGCCAGCAGCGGGCTAGAAGGAAACACCATATATTTT	CASSGLEGNTIYF
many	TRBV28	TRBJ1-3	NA	TGTGCCAGCAGTTTCACAGCGGGGAGCTCTGGAAACACCATATATTTT	CASSFTAGSSGNTIYF
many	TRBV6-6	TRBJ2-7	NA	TGTGCCAGCAGTTATTCGGCGGGGACCTACGAGCAGTACTTC	CASSYSAGTYEQYF
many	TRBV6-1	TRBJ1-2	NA	TGTGCCAGCTTGTTTAGGGCCGCGGCCCTCTATGGCTACACCTTC	CASLFRAAALYGYTF
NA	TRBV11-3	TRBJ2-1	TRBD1	TGTGCCAGCAGCCAAAGAACGGGGGGGACAGGGGTAACCAATGAGCAGTTCTTC	CASSQRTGGTGVTNEQFF
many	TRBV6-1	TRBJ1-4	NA	TGTGCCAGCACTAGGGTGAATGAAAAACTGTTTTTT	CASTRVNEKLFF
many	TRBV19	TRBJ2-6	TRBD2	TGTGCCAGTAGTAAGTGGGGGGGACCCTCTGGGGCCAACGTCCTGACTTTC	CASSKWGGPSGANVLTF
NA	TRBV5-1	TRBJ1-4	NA	TGCGCCAGCAGCTGGACTGAAGGAACTAATGAAAAACTGTTTTTT	CASSWTEGTNEKLFF
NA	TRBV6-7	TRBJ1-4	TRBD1	TGTGCCAGCAGTTACTCGGGGGACAGGGCATCAACTAATGAAAAACTGTTTTTT	CASSYSGDRASTNEKLFF
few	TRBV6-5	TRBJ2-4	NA	TGCGCCAGCACTATTAAGGCAGGGGAAATAGCCAAAAACATTCAGTACTTC	CASTIKAGEIAKNIQYF
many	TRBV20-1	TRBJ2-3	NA	TGCAGTGCTAGAGGGGGGTTTGTCACAGATACGCAGTATTTT	CSARGGFVTDTQYF
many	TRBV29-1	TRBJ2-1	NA	TGCAGCGTTGAACGGACAGACTTAGGCACCTACAATGAGCAGTTCTTC	CSVERTDLGTYNEQFF
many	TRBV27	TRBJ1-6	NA	TGTGCCAGCAGTTTAGGGACTACCGGGGGTAATTCACCCCTCCACTTT	CASSLGTTGGNSPLHF
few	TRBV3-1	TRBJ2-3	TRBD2	TGTGCCAGCAGCCAAGATAGGGGGCTAGCGGGGGTGCATACGCAGTATTTT	CASSQDRGLAGVHTQYF
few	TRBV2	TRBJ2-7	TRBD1	TGTGCCAGCAGGAAGGACAGGGGAGTCGACGAGCAGTACTTC	CASRKDRGVDEQYF
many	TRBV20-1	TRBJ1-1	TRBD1	TGCAGTGCTAGGGTTTTACAGGGGACCGCTGAAGCTTTCTTT	CSARVLQGTAEAFF
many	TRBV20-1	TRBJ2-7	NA	TGCAGTGCTAGACTGACGGACACCTACGAGCAGTACTTC	CSARLTDTYEQYF
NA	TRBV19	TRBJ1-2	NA	TGTGCCAGTAGTTTGGATTTCAGCTATGGCTACACCTTC	CASSLDFSYGYTF
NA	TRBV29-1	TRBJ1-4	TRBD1	TGCAGCGCCGGGACAGGGGTTGAAAAACTGTTTTTT	CSAGTGVEKLFF
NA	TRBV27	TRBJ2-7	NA	TGTGCCAGCAGCTTCCAGGGAAATACCTACGAGCAGTACTTC	CASSFQGNTYEQYF
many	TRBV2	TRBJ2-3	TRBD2	TGTGCCAGCAATATCGGGACTAGCGTTGCAGATACGCAGTATTTT	CASNIGTSVADTQYF
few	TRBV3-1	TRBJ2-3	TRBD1	TGTGCCAGCAGCCAACCGGGACAGTCCGATACGCAGTATTTT	CASSQPGQSDTQYF
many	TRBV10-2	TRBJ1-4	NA	TGCGCCAGCAGTCCCGGATCCTGGATCGGCAGGGAAAATGAAAAACTGTTTTTT	CASSPGSWIGRENEKLFF
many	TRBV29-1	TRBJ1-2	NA	TGCAGCGTTGAACCAATAATAGACTATGGCTACACCTTC	CSVEPIIDYGYTF
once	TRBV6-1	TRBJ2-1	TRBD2	TGTGCCAGCAGAATCAGAGGACTAGCGGGAGGGCCAAGCAATGAGCAGTTCTTC	CASRIRGLAGGPSNEQFF
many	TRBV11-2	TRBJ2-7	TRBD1	TGTGCCAGCAGTTTACGGGACAGGACCTACGAGCAGTACTTC	CASSLRDRTYEQYF
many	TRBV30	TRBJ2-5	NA	TGTGCCTGGATGGGGGGCCATCAAGAGACCCAGTACTTC	CAWMGGHQETQYF
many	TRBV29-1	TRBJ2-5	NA	TGCAGCGTTGGTTCAGGCAGGGAAGAGACCCAGTACTTC	CSVGSGREETQYF
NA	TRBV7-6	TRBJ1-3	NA	TGTGCCAGCAGCTTGGGTTACGGAAACACCATATATTTT	CASSLGYGNTIYF
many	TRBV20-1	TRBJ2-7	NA	TGCAGTGCCCAGGAGGGACGGTTATCCTACGAGCAGTACTTC	CSAQEGRLSYEQYF
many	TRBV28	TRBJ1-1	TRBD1	TGTGCCAGCAGTCCCCCAACAGGGGGCGGATGGGGCACTGAAGCTTTCTTT	CASSPPTGGGWGTEAFF
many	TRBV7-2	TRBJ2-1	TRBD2	TGTGCCAGCAGACGGGGACTAGCGGGGGGCAGGGAGCAGTTCTTC	CASRRGLAGGREQFF
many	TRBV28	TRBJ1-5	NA	TGTGCCAGCAGCCAAGGCCCCGGGACGGGGTATCAGCCCCAGCATTTT	CASSQGPGTGYQPQHF
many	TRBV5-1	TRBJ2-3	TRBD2	TGCGCCAGCAGCTTTAGCGGGGTGAGCACAGATACGCAGTATTTT	CASSFSGVSTDTQYF
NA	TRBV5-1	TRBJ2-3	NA	TGCGCCAGCAGCCCCACGAGTATCCCAGATACGCAGTATTTT	CASSPTSIPDTQYF
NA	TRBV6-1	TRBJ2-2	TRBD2	TGTGCCAGCAGGGGTAGCGGGGGGGCGAACACCGGGGAGCTGTTTTTT	CASRGSGGANTGELFF
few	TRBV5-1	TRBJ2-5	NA	TGCGCCAGCAGTTCCCGGGGGATGGAAGAGACCCAGTACTTC	CASSSRGMEETQYF
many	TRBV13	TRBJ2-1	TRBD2	TGTGCCAGCAGCTTAGCGGGACTAGCGCCCTACAATGAGCAGTTCTTC	CASSLAGLAPYNEQFF
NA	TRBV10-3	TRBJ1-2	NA	TGTGCCATCAGTGTCCCTCCCTCGGACGATCCTAACTATGGCTACACCTTC	CAISVPPSDDPNYGYTF
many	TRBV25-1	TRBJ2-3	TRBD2	TGTGCCAGCAGTACAAGCTGGACTAGCGGACTCACAGATACGCAGTATTTT	CASSTSWTSGLTDTQYF
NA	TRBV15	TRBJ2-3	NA	TGTGCCACCACGGCTGAAGGGGTTAGCACAGATACGCAGTATTTT	CATTAEGVSTDTQYF
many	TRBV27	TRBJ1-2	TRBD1	TGTGCCAGCAGCATTATACCGGGACAGGGATATGGCTACACCTTC	CASSIIPGQGYGYTF
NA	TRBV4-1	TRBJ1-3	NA	TGCGCCAGCAGCCAAGAGTCATTAAAGGGGTTCTTCCCCCTAGGCGCCATATATTTT	CASSQESLKGFFPLGAIYF
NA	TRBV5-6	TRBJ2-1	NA	TGTGCCAGCAGCTTTCAGGGACATATGCAGTTCTTC	CASSFQGHMQFF
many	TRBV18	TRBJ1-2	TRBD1	TGTGCCAGCTCACCCGACGACAGGGGGGTATATGGCTACACCTTC	CASSPDDRGVYGYTF